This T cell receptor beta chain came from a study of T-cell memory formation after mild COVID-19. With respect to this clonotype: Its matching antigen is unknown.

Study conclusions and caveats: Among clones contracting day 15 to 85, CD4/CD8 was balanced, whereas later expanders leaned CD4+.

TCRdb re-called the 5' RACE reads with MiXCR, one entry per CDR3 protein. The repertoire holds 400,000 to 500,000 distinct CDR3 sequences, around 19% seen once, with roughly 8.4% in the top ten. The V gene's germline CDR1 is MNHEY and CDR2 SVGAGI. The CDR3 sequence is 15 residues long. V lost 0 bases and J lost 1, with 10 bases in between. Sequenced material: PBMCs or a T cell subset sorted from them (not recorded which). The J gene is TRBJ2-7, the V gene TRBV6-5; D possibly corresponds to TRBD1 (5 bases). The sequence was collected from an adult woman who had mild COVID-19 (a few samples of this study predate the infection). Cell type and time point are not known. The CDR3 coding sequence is TGTGCCAGCAGTTACTCGATCCAGGGTTCCTACGAGCAGTACTTC. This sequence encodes CASSYSIQGSYEQYF.